Listed here are 11 T cell receptor beta chains from one sample, sequenced in a study of cytomegalovirus exposure and HLA in healthy donors. 60 Vbeta and 13 Jbeta primers were used in PCR. Clones were sequenced by immunoSEQ multiplex PCR, and TCRdb holds only the in-frame ones, with some missing. The data show about 160,000 clones, approximately 80% seen once. The sequenced sample consisted of PBMCs. The receptors were gathered from a young man in good health and CMV-seronegative.

The chain links TRBV2 to TRBJ1-3; TRBD1 aligns across 7 bases. Germline values: CDR1 SNHLY, CDR2 FYNNEI. This CDR3 spans 15 amino acids. After removal of 5 bases from V and 4 bases from J, the junction contained 8 bases not matched to a gene. The CDR3 here is CASSKSETGGNTIYF. CDR3 in DNA: TGTGCCAGCAGTAAGTCCGAGACAGGGGGAAACACCATATATTTT.

This clone turned up a few times. This rearrangement joins TRBV27 to TRBJ1-3; D is unclear. Germline-derived CDR1 and CDR2 are MNHEY and SMNVEV (reference sequence). This CDR3 is built from 16 residues. With 5 bases removed from V and 4 bases from J, the gap between germline ends came to 18 bases. Written as DNA, the CDR3 is TGTGCCAGCAGTACCCACGGGATCGGCGGGGGAAACACCATATATTTT. Residues: CASSTHGIGGGNTIYF.

DNA of the CDR3: TGTGCCAGCAGCTTGGTGGGACAGGGAAACGAGCAGTACTTC. Translating gives CASSLVGQGNEQYF. This rearrangement joins TRBV5-6 to TRBJ2-7; 9 nucleotides agree with TRBD1. This CDR3 has 14 amino acids. Germline V lookup: CDR1 SGHDT, CDR2 YYEEEE. V trimming: 0 bases; J trimming: 5 bases; junction bases outside the gene matches: 3.

The rearrangement uses TRBV5-6 and TRBJ1-1, with a possible D match to TRBD1 (6 bases). Trimming took off 5 bases at V and 1 base at J, with 15 bases between the two ends. This CDR3 is built from 15 residues. Germline CDR1 is SGHDT and CDR2 is YYEEEE. The CDR3 region is CASSWGQARNTEAFF. In nucleotides, the CDR3 is TGTGCCAGCAGTTGGGGGCAGGCCCGGAACACTGAAGCTTTCTTT.

This clone was seen a few times. Only one base separates this from a far larger clonotype, so it likely reflects a read error. The rearrangement links TRBV7-9 to TRBJ1-1; 8 bases align to TRBD1. The CDR3 covers 16 residues. Per germline, CDR1 SEHNR and CDR2 FQNEAQ (reference sequence). V dropped 1 base and J dropped 10; count of bases not matched to a gene: 14. The CDR3 nucleotides are TGTGCCAGCAGCTTAGGTGTTGCCAGGGGGCGAGGTGGAGCTTTCTTT. Translation: CASSLGVARGRGGAFF.

Regarding this clone: The junction departs from the called germline gene at one end, perhaps through a read error. Other nucleotide sequences in the sample specify the same CDR3. This chain joins TRBV7-3 and TRBJ1-5; 8 nucleotides agree with TRBD1. CDR1 is SGHTA and CDR2 is FQGTGA in the germline V gene. This CDR3 is 15 amino acids long. For the CDR3, the DNA is TGTGCCAGCAGCTCCCAGGGGGCGCGGGATCAGCCCCAGCATTTC. As protein: CASSSQGARDQPQHF.

The chain recombines TRBV11-2 with TRBJ1-1; the match to TRBD1 covers 9 bases. V lost 5 bases and J lost 7; bases outside the gene matches: 8. Germline V lookup: CDR1 SGHAT, CDR2 FQNNGV. The CDR3 has 14 amino acids. The CDR3 coding sequence is TGTGCCAGCAGCCTCGGGACAGGGTTGAGTGAAGCTTTCTTT. This codes for CASSLGTGLSEAFF. Full variable domain (remainder filled in from reference TRBV11-2 and TRBJ1-1): EAGVAQSPRYKIIEKRQSVAFWCNPISGHATLYWYQQILGQGPKLLIQFQNNGVVDDSQLPKDRFSAERLKGVDSTLKIQPAKLEDSAVYLCASSLGTGLSEAFFGQGTRLTVV.

A few counts support this clone. V gene TRBV5-1 combines with J gene TRBJ1-1; D is unclear. The CDR3 loop spans 15 amino acids. The ends were cut back, 1 base at V and 1 base at J, with 11 bases in the middle. Per germline, CDR1 SGHRS and CDR2 YFSETQ. In DNA, the CDR3 is TGCGCCAGCAGCTTGTTGAGGGCTCCGAACACTGAAGCTTTCTTT. It is translated as CASSLLRAPNTEAFF.

There are a few counts of this clone. The chain is built from TRBV7-9 and TRBJ1-1; perhaps TRBD1 as D (5 bases). Germline values: CDR1 SEHNR, CDR2 FQNEAQ (reference sequence). The CDR3 contains 14 residues. V lost 1 base, J lost 3 bases, and 9 bases lay in between. The CDR3 DNA is TGTGCCAGCAGCTTAGACAGGATATACACTGAAGCTTTCTTT. This translates into CASSLDRIYTEAFF.

The chain uses TRBV6-4 and TRBJ2-3; D is undetermined. V dropped 3 bases and J dropped 6 bases, with 13 bases sitting between them. Germline lookup yields CDR1 MRHNA and CDR2 SNTAGT. This CDR3 contains 14 residues. The chain's CDR3 is CASSEGWASDTQYF. CDR3 DNA: TGTGCCAGCAGTGAGGGTTGGGCTTCGGATACGCAGTATTTT.

This chain uses TRBV27 with TRBJ1-5, with D perhaps TRBD1 (6 bases). The length of the CDR3 is 15 residues. The germline V gene has CDR1 MNHEY and CDR2 SMNVEV (reference sequence). Deletions cut 2 bases from V and 1 base from J, with 9 bases between. The CDR3 sequence: CASSLGTGSNQPQHF. CDR3 sequence (DNA): TGTGCCAGCAGTTTAGGAACAGGGAGCAATCAGCCCCAGCATTTT.